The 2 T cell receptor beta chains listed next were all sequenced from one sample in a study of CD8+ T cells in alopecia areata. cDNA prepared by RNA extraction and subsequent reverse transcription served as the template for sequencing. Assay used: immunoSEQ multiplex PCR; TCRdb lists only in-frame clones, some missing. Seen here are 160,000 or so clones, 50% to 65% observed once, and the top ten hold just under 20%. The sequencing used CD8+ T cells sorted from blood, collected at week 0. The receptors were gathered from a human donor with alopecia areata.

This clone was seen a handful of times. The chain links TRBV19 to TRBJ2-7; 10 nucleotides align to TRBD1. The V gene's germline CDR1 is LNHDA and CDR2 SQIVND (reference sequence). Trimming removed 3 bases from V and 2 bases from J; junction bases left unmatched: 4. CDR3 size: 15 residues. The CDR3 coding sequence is TGTGCCAGTAGTATCGACAGGGGGCTCGCCTACGAGCAGTACTTC. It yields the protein CASSIDRGLAYEQYF.

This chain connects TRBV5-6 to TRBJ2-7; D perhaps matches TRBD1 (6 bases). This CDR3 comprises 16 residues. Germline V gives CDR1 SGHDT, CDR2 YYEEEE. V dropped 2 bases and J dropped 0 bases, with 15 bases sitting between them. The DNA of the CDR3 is TGTGCCAGCAGCTTTTTCCGGGACACCGTCTCCTACGAGCAGTACTTC. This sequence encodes CASSFFRDTVSYEQYF.